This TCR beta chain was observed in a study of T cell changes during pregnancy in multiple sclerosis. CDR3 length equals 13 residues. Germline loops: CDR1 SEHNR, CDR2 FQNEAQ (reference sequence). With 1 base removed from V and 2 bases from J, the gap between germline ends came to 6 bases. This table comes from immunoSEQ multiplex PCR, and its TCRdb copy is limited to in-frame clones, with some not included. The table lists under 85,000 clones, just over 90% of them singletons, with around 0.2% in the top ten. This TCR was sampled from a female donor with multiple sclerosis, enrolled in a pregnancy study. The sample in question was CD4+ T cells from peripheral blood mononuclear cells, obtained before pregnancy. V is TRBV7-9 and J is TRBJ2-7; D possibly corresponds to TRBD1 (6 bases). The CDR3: CASSLGDTYEQYF. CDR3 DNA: TGTGCCAGCAGCTTAGGGGACACCTACGAGCAGTACTTC.